A selection of T cell receptor beta chains follows, all from one sample in a study of cytomegalovirus exposure and HLA in healthy donors. Clones were sequenced by immunoSEQ multiplex PCR, and TCRdb holds only the in-frame ones, with some missing. The repertoire has more than 300,000 clones, approximately 90% of them found once; the top ten carry under 0.85%. Sequencing input: PBMCs. Source of these receptors: a young woman in good health and CMV-seronegative. Both conserved end residues are part of each CDR3. D genes are given only for firm matches.

CDR3: CASSLGGEQYF
V: TRBV5-1
J: TRBJ2-7
D: -

CDR3: CASNYLLNTEAFF
V: TRBV28
J: TRBJ1-1
D: -

CDR3: CASRRRGISYNEQFF
V: TRBV6-5
J: TRBJ2-1
D: -

CDR3: CASRGTGLVWSEKLFF
V: TRBV27
J: TRBJ1-4
D: TRBD1

CDR3: CASSGTGETQYF
V: TRBV5-6
J: TRBJ2-5
D: TRBD1

CDR3: CASSNPQGKGYEQYF
V: TRBV19
J: TRBJ2-7
D: TRBD1

CDR3: CASSPRGPDREDFGNYGYTF
V: TRBV18
J: TRBJ1-2
D: TRBD1

CDR3: CASSEGSGVMDTQYF
V: TRBV6-1
J: TRBJ2-3
D: -

CDR3: CASRTGGIYEQYF
V: TRBV6-5
J: TRBJ2-7
D: TRBD1

CDR3: CASSLASGGAGEKLFF
V: TRBV7-8
J: TRBJ1-4
D: -

CDR3: CASSLGQPQETQYF
V: TRBV5-4
J: TRBJ2-5
D: -

CDR3: CASHRGSGNIQYF
V: TRBV28
J: TRBJ2-4
D: -

CDR3: CASSFEGANQPQHF
V: TRBV28
J: TRBJ1-5
D: -

CDR3: CASSLAGANYGYTF
V: TRBV7-8
J: TRBJ1-2
D: -

CDR3: CASSPSTSPSTDTQYF
V: TRBV4-3
J: TRBJ2-3
D: TRBD2

CDR3: CASSKEGLAPNEQFF
V: TRBV7-7
J: TRBJ2-1
D: TRBD2

CDR3: CASTRGANEQFF
V: TRBV5-6
J: TRBJ2-1
D: -

CDR3: CAIRPGLAYNEQFF
V: TRBV10-3
J: TRBJ2-1
D: TRBD2

CDR3: CASSPDRGNSYEQYF
V: TRBV2
J: TRBJ2-7
D: -

CDR3: CASSWTGGGNEQFF
V: TRBV5-1
J: TRBJ2-1
D: TRBD1

CDR3: CASSQGDSQPQHF
V: TRBV4-3
J: TRBJ1-5
D: -

CDR3: CASSLEAGGLTDTQYF
V: TRBV5-1
J: TRBJ2-3
D: TRBD2

CDR3: CSVGTSGYEQYF
V: TRBV29-1
J: TRBJ2-7
D: TRBD2

CDR3: CASSELGTSGEAFF
V: TRBV25-1
J: TRBJ1-1
D: -

CDR3: CASSISGRAGDEQYF
V: TRBV6-5
J: TRBJ2-7
D: TRBD2

CDR3: CASSLAGQGDEKLFF
V: TRBV5-1
J: TRBJ1-4
D: TRBD1

CDR3: CASGGEGNTIYF
V: TRBV12-5
J: TRBJ1-3
D: -

CDR3: CASSSQLAGVYNEQFF
V: TRBV27
J: TRBJ2-1
D: TRBD2

CDR3: CASSADRVVNEQFF
V: TRBV14
J: TRBJ2-1
D: TRBD1

CDR3: CASSLGSGATNEKLFF
V: TRBV28
J: TRBJ1-4
D: -

CDR3: CASSERLAGSGGELFF
V: TRBV2
J: TRBJ2-2
D: TRBD2

CDR3: CASTPGASGVYEQYF
V: TRBV19
J: TRBJ2-7
D: TRBD2

CDR3: CASSPSGNTEAFF
V: TRBV18
J: TRBJ1-1
D: -

CDR3: CASSLVPPRLAGDTQYF
V: TRBV7-8
J: TRBJ2-3
D: TRBD2

CDR3: CSVNSGGAAFYNEQFF
V: TRBV29-1
J: TRBJ2-1
D: TRBD2